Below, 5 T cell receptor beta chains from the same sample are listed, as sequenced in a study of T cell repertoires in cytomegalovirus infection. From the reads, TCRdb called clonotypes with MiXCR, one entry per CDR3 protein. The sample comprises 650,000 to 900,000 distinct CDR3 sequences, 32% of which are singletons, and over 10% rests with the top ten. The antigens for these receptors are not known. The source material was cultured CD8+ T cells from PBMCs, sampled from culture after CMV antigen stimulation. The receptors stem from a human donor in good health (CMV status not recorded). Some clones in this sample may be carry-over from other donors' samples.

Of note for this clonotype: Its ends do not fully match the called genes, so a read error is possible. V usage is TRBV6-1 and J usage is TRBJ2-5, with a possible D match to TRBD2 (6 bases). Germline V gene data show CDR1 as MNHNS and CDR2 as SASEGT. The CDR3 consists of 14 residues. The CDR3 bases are TGTGCCAACAGTGAGGCGGGGTACCAAGAGACCCAGTACTTC. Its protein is CANSEAGYQETQYF.

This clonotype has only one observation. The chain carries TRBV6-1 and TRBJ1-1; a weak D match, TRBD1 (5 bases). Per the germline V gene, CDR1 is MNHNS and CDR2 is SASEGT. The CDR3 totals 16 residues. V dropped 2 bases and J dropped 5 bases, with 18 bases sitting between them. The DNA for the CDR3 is TGTGCCAGCAGTGAATTTCCGTCGGCAGGGCAGACTGAAGCTTTCTTT. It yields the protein CASSEFPSAGQTEAFF.

The DNA for the CDR3 is TGTGCCAGTAGTACTAATTCGGTCTACGAGCAGTACTTC. The encoded protein is CASSTNSVYEQYF. The J gene is TRBJ2-7, the V gene TRBV19; D not resolved. The CDR3 is made up of 13 amino acids. V lost 4 bases, J lost 3 bases, and 10 bases lay in between. Per the germline V gene, CDR1 is LNHDA and CDR2 is SQIVND (reference sequence).

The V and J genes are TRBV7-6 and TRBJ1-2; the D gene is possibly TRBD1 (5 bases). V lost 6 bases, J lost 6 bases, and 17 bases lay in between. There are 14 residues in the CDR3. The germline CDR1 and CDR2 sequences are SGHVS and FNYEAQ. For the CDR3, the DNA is TGTGCCAGCAGGGAACCGGGACTTCTTCATGGCTACACCTTC. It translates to CASREPGLLHGYTF.

CDR3 coding DNA: TGCGCCAGCAGCCAAGCGGGGACAGCAGGCACAGATACGCAGTATTTT. This gives the protein CASSQAGTAGTDTQYF. V is TRBV4-1 and J is TRBJ2-3, with TRBD1 matching 7 bases. The germline CDR1 and CDR2 sequences are MGHRA and YSYEKL. Unmatched junction bases numbered 5, after V lost 1 base and J lost 1 base. The CDR3 has 16 residues.